The TCR beta chain described here comes from a study of blood T cell repertoires in COVID-19. Study-level background: Samples taken during acute and convalescent COVID-19 were collected in the United States, Italy and Spain. Sources were T cells, B-cell-depleted T cells, or PBMCs; the material itself was cDNA or gDNA.

As processed by the authors: Estimation of nucleated cell counts relied on the amplification of reference gene primers. Repertoires were generated with immunoSEQ multiplex PCR, while TCRdb's copy carries only in-frame clones and drops some. The V and J calls and the clone size are those of that table, but D and trimming were determined from the DNA. Among approximately 110,000 clones, roughly 71% were seen once, and the ten largest hold about 5.9%. The germline V gene has CDR1 LGHDT and CDR2 YNNKEL (reference sequence). With V trimmed by 4 bases and J by 2 bases, 4 bases remained unmatched. This CDR3 comprises 14 residues.

The gene calls are TRBV3-1 (or the pseudogene TRBV3-2) and TRBJ2-7; 8 bases align to TRBD2. The sample was peripheral blood. The receptor's source is a man older than 75 with acute or convalescent COVID-19. DNA of the CDR3: TGTGCCAGCAGCCCCATAGCGGGAACCTACGAGCAGTACTTC. Translated: CASSPIAGTYEQYF.